This TCR beta chain was obtained from a study of T cells expressing NK-cell markers. CDR1 and CDR2 (germline): MDHEN, SYDVKM. The CDR3 covers 15 residues. Following a re-call of the 5' RACE reads, TCRdb has one entry per CDR3 protein and lacks DNA. In all, the sample yields a few hundred thousand distinct CDR3 sequences. The receptor was isolated from a man aged 18 to 69 in good health. The sample consisted of blood T cells: a sorted CD56 or NKG2C T cell subset, CD4+ or CD8+ T cells, or bulk PBMC T cells (not recorded which). The chain links TRBV28 to TRBJ1-3. Here the CDR3 reads CASSSPAPGRNTIYF.